The entry below describes one T cell receptor beta chain. Germline loops: CDR1 SGHAT, CDR2 FQNNGV. The CDR3 consists of 16 residues. Trimming at V came to 5 bases and at J to 0 bases, leaving 10 bases not matched to a gene. The record originates from a study of cytomegalovirus exposure and HLA in healthy donors. PCR amplification relied on 60 Vbeta primers (plus 13 Jbeta primers). The protocol was immunoSEQ multiplex PCR, while the TCRdb copy is restricted to in-frame clones and leaves out a portion. The table has about 200,000 clones, 65% to 85% seen once. This clonotype originated in a man between 50 and 59 years old in good health and CMV-seronegative. The chain is built from TRBV11-2 and TRBJ2-7, with 7 positions matching TRBD1. Sequences were obtained from PBMCs. DNA of the CDR3: TGTGCCAGCAGCCCCAACGCAGGACAGGTCTCCTACGAGCAGTACTTC. It is translated as CASSPNAGQVSYEQYF.